This T cell receptor beta chain is drawn from a study of blood T cell repertoires in COVID-19. Profiling relied on immunoSEQ multiplex PCR, and the TCRdb table lists in-frame clones only, not all of them. The sample has under 300,000 clones; about 86% are singletons. Unmatched junction bases numbered 10, after V lost 6 bases and J lost 6 bases. The germline V gene encodes CDR1 MNHEY and CDR2 SMNVEV (reference sequence). The CDR3 is 15 residues long. The clonotype originates from a man aged 60 to 69 with acute or convalescent COVID-19. The rearrangement links TRBV27 to TRBJ2-1; 8 nucleotides agree with TRBD1. The sample was peripheral blood. The chain's CDR3 is CASSDRGGIGNEQFF. CDR3 nucleotide sequence: TGTGCCAGCAGCGACAGGGGTGGTATAGGCAATGAGCAGTTCTTC.